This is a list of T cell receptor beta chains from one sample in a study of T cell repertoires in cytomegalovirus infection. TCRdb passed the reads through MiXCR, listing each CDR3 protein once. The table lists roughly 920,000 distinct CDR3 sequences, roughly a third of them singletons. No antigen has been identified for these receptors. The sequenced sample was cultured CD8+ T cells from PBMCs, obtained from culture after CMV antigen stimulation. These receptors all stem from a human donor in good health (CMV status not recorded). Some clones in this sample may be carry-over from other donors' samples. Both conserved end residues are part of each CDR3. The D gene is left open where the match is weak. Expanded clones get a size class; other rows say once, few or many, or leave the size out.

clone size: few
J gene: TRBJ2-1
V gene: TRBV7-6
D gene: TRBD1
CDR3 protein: CASSQGASSYNEQFF
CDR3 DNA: TGTGCCAGCAGCCAGGGGGCTAGCTCCTACAATGAGCAGTTCTTC

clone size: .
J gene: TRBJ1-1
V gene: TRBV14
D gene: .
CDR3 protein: CASSQDPITEAFF
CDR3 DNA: TGTGCCAGCAGCCAAGATCCCATCACTGAAGCTTTCTTT

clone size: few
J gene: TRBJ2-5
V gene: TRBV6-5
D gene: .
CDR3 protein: CASSYSNIQYF
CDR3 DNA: TGTGCCAGCAGTTACTCGAATATCCAGTACTTC

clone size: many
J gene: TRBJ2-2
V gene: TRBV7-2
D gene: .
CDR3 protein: CASSLAALTETGELFF
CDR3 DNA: TGTGCCAGCAGCTTAGCGGCCCTGACAGAGACCGGGGAGCTGTTTTTT

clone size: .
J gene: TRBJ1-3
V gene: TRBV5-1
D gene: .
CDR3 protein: CASRTTGAGNTIYF
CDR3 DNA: TGCGCCAGCAGGACGACGGGGGCTGGAAACACCATATATTTT

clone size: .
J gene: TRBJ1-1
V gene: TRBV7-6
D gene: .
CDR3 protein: CASSSLTDLGTEAFF
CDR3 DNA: TGTGCCAGCAGCTCGCTGACCGACTTGGGCACTGAAGCTTTCTTT

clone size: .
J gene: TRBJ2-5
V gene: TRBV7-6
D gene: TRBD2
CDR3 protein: CASSSPSGGAQETQYF
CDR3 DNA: TGTGCCAGCAGTTCCCCTAGCGGGGGGGCCCAAGAGACCCAGTACTTC

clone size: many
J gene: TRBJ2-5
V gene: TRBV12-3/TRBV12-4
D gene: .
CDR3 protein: CASSLVATAGTQYF
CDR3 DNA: TGTGCCAGCAGTTTAGTAGCGACGGCGGGGACCCAGTACTTC

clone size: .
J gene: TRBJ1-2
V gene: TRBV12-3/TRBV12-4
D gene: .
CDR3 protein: CASFGQAPSNYGYTF
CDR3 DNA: TGTGCCAGCTTCGGACAAGCACCAAGTAACTATGGCTACACCTTC

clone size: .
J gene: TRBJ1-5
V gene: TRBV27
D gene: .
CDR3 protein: CASQGTGNQPQHF
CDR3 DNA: TGTGCCAGCCAGGGGACGGGCAATCAGCCCCAGCATTTT

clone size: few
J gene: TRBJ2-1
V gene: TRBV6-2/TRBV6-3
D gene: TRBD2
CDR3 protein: CASWGGSSYNEQFF
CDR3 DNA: TGTGCCAGCTGGGGGGGGAGCTCCTACAATGAGCAGTTCTTC

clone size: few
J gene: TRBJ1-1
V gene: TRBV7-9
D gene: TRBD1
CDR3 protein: CASSRDRDPEAFF
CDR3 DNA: TGTGCCAGCAGCCGAGACAGGGACCCTGAAGCTTTCTTT

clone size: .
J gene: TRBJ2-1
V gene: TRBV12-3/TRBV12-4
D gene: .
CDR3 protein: CASSFQTGGNEQFF
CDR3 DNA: TGTGCCAGCAGTTTCCAGACAGGAGGCAATGAGCAGTTCTTC